This passage covers 10 T cell receptor beta chains from one sample sequenced in a study of shared clonotypes between healthy human individuals. Using immunoSEQ multiplex PCR, the repertoire was profiled, and TCRdb retains in-frame clones only, with some absent. The sample includes roughly 320,000 clones, around nine tenths of them seen just once. Specimen: memory CD8+ T cells sorted from blood. Subset noted: CD45RO+ cells pooled with CCR7-negative TemRA cells. These receptors all come from a man aged 18 to 30 in good health.

This clone was picked up one time. The chain is built from TRBV2 and TRBJ2-5; D perhaps matches TRBD2 (6 bases). Germline CDR1 and CDR2: SNHLY and FYNNEI. There are 13 residues in the CDR3. V lost 4 bases and J 3 bases, leaving 9 bases between the germline ends. The CDR3 sequence: CASSAVAEETQYF. CDR3 nucleotides: TGTGCCAGCAGTGCGGTAGCGGAAGAGACCCAGTACTTC.

The chain recombines TRBV4-3 with TRBJ1-2; TRBD1 is a possible D gene (6 bases). Trimming pared 0 bases from V and 8 bases from J, leaving 10 bases between. The CDR3 runs 13 residues. Germline CDR1 and CDR2: LGHNA and YSLEER. The CDR3 loop is CASSQDRTEGYTF. The CDR3 bases are TGCGCCAGCAGCCAAGATCGGACAGAAGGCTACACCTTC.

In DNA, the CDR3 is TGTGCCATCAGTGCCGTGGGCGGGGACACTGAAGCTTTCTTT. This encodes CAISAVGGDTEAFF. This sequence joins TRBV10-3 and TRBJ1-1; D unclear. The CDR3 runs 14 residues. With 4 bases removed from V and 3 bases from J, the gap between germline ends came to 12 bases. Germline V lookup: CDR1 ENHRY, CDR2 SYGVKD.

The rearrangement uses TRBV9 and TRBJ2-1, with TRBD2 matching over 10 bases. The germline CDR1 and CDR2 sequences are SGDLS and YYNGEE. The CDR3 loop spans 13 amino acids. The V gene end was trimmed by 3 bases and the J gene end by 8 bases; junction bases not matched to a gene: 2. The CDR3 spells CASSETSGYEQFF. The DNA of the CDR3 is TGTGCCAGCAGCGAGACTAGCGGGTATGAGCAGTTCTTC.

The chain combines TRBV7-9 with TRBJ1-1; TRBD1 matches at 8 bases. Germline V CDR1 and CDR2: SEHNR, FQNEAQ (reference sequence). Trimming at V came to 1 base and at J to 5 bases, leaving 3 bases not matched to a gene. CDR3 length equals 14 residues. CDR3: CASSLEYRGTEAFF. The CDR3 DNA sequence: TGTGCCAGCAGCTTAGAGTACAGGGGGACTGAAGCTTTCTTT.

The V call is TRBV6-1, the J call TRBJ1-1; D is possibly TRBD1 (6 bases). This CDR3 region has 15 residues. V lost 7 bases and J 3 bases, leaving 18 bases between the germline ends. CDR1 is MNHNS, CDR2 SASEGT, per germline. CDR3 nucleotide sequence: TGTGCCAGCATTCTAAGGGGGGGATGGCACACTGAAGCTTTCTTT. This sequence encodes CASILRGGWHTEAFF.

This sequence joins TRBV30 and TRBJ2-1; the match to TRBD1 covers 7 bases. The ends lost 0 bases at V and 2 bases at J; junction bases unmatched: 10. Germline-derived CDR1 and CDR2 are GTSNPN and SVGIG (reference sequence). The CDR3 consists of 17 residues. The CDR3 is CAWSVPPTGSTYNEQFF. The CDR3 nucleotides read TGTGCCTGGAGTGTACCGCCGACAGGGTCGACCTACAATGAGCAGTTCTTC.

This chain uses TRBV5-6 with TRBJ1-6; tentative D call: TRBD1 (5 bases). The germline V gene encodes CDR1 SGHDT and CDR2 YYEEEE. Trimming removed 4 bases from V and 0 bases from J, with 14 bases in between. This CDR3 region has 17 residues. CDR3 nucleotide sequence: TGTGCCAGCAGCCTTAGACGGACAAGCTCCTATAATTCACCCCTCCACTTT. Residues: CASSLRRTSSYNSPLHF.

The chain uses TRBV6-5 and TRBJ1-5; TRBD1 matches 10 bases. J gave up 2 bases and V 6 bases, and 4 bases lay outside the gene matches. The germline gives CDR1 MNHEY, CDR2 SVGAGI. The CDR3 totals 15 residues. CDR3: CASSMTGGGNQPQHF. CDR3 nucleotide sequence: TGTGCCAGCAGCATGACAGGGGGCGGCAATCAGCCCCAGCATTTT.

In DNA, the CDR3 is TGTGCCAGAAGCAGAAGGGGAACCTACGAGCAGTACTTC. It encodes CARSRRGTYEQYF. The chain uses TRBV5-3 and TRBJ2-7; tentatively, D is TRBD1 (5 bases). TRBV5-3 is flagged as an ORF with uncertain function. The CDR3 has 13 residues. The V end lost 4 bases, the J end lost 2 bases, and 10 bases lay between the germline ends.